Listed below are T cell receptor beta chains from one sample, sequenced in a study of Ad26.COV2.S vaccination and SARS-CoV-2 variants. Assay used: immunoSEQ multiplex PCR; TCRdb lists only in-frame clones, some missing. This table holds about 410,000 clones, about 88% found once. The sample consisted of peripheral blood, taken in a trial of Ad26.COV2.S vaccine versus placebo. The receptors shown here come from a person between 18 and 65 years old who received the Ad26.COV2.S COVID-19 vaccine or a placebo. Each CDR3 is given with its conserved first and last residue. The D gene is left open where the match is weak. Expanded clones get a size class; other rows say once, few or many, or leave the size out.

>15|TRBD2|TRBJ2-1|.|TRBV7-2
CASSLTSGHYNEQFF
TGTGCCAGCAGCCTCACTAGCGGGCATTACAATGAGCAGTTCTTC
>13|.|TRBJ1-6|.|TRBV28
CASSRGVGSPLHF
TGTGCCAGCAGTCGGGGGGTCGGGTCACCCCTCCACTTT
>15|.|TRBJ2-2|.|TRBV6-4
CADNEGPSSTGELFF
TGTGCCGATAATGAGGGGCCTTCTAGTACCGGGGAGCTGTTTTTT
>14|.|TRBJ1-1|.|TRBV6-5
CASRTTGMNTEAFF
TGTGCCAGCAGAACGACAGGAATGAACACTGAAGCTTTCTTT
>17|TRBD2|TRBJ2-1|.|TRBV27
CASSSRLAGGSYNEQFF
TGTGCCAGCAGTTCCAGACTAGCGGGGGGCTCCTACAATGAGCAGTTCTTC
>16|.|TRBJ2-1|.|TRBV3-1/TRBV3-2
CASSQEESLAYNEQFF
TGTGCCAGCAGCCAAGAAGAGTCTTTAGCCTACAATGAGCAGTTCTTC
>14|.|TRBJ2-7|.|TRBV14
CASSQLLSQYEQYF
TGTGCCAGCAGCCAACTCCTTTCACAGTACGAGCAGTACTTC
>14|.|TRBJ2-1|few|TRBV27
CASSLETGTNEQFF
TGTGCCAGTTCTCTCGAGACAGGGACTAATGAGCAGTTCTTC
>11|.|TRBJ2-7|.|TRBV5-6
CASSLDAEQYF
TGTGCCAGCAGCTTGGATGCGGAGCAGTACTTC
>13|.|TRBJ1-1|.|TRBV5-5
CASSLVTNTEAFF
TGTGCCAGCAGCTTGGTTACGAACACTGAAGCTTTCTTT
>16|.|TRBJ2-7|.|TRBV25-1
CASSEYIREGFWGQYF
TGTGCCAGCAGTGAATATATCCGGGAAGGGTTTTGGGGGCAGTACTTC
>15|.|TRBJ2-3|.|TRBV7-9
CASSLLGPGGDTQYF
TGTGCCAGCAGCTTATTGGGGCCCGGTGGCGATACGCAGTATTTT
>13|.|TRBJ1-6|.|TRBV6-5
CASRRANNSPLHF
TGTGCCAGCAGGAGGGCCAATAATTCACCCCTCCACTTT
>19|.|TRBJ1-2|.|TRBV28
CASMMAGGTRGFAQYGYTF
TGTGCCAGCATGATGGCCGGGGGGACCAGGGGCTTCGCTCAATATGGCTACACCTTC